A single T cell receptor beta chain is shown here with its context. The source of the sample is a study of T cell changes during pregnancy in multiple sclerosis. The CDR3 has 17 residues. The J segment lost 0 bases and the V segment lost 3 bases, leaving 9 bases of the junction unmatched. CDR1 SGDLS and CDR2 YYNGEE come from the germline V gene. Produced via immunoSEQ multiplex PCR; TCRdb's table is partial and in-frame only. The table lists 25,000 to 40,000 clones, around 92% of them singletons, with around 3.9% in the top ten. This sample comprised CD8+ T cells from peripheral blood mononuclear cells, obtained in the second trimester of pregnancy. The TCR originated in a female donor in good health, enrolled as a control in a pregnancy study. The gene calls are TRBV9 and TRBJ2-5; 9 nucleotides align to TRBD1. Written as DNA, the CDR3 is TGTGCCAGCAGCGGGACCCGGACAGGGGAGTACCAAGAGACCCAGTACTTC. This translates into CASSGTRTGEYQETQYF.